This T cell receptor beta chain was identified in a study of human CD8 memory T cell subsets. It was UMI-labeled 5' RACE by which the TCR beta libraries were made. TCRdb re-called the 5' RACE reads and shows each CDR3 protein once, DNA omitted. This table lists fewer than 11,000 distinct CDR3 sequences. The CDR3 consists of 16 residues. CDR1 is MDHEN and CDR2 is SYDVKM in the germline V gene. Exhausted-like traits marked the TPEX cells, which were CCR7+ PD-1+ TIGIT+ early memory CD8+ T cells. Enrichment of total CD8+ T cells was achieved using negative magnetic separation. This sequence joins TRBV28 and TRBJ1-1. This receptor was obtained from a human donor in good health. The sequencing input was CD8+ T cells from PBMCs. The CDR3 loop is CASSLWEGSMNTEAFF. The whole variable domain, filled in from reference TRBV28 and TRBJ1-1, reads DVKVTQSSRYLVKRTGEKVFLECVQDMDHENMFWYRQDPGLGLRLIYFSYDVKMKEKGDIPEGYSVSREKKERFSLILESASTNQTSMYLCASSLWEGSMNTEAFFGQGTRLTVV.